Many counts were recorded for the clone carrying this T cell receptor beta chain. V shed 2 bases and J 5 bases; nucleotides not matched to a gene: 6. Germline assignment: CDR1 SGDLS and CDR2 YYNGEE. The CDR3 is made up of 15 amino acids. The authors' processing: Filtering differed since immunoSEQ provided only junctions, with no quality scores. Some clones are missing from TCRdb's copy, which holds only in-frame ones; the method was immunoSEQ multiplex PCR. Clone size and V and J calls were adopted from that table, with D and trimming inferred from the DNA. The top ten hold over 9% of the sample, which has fewer than 400,000 clones, 74% seen once. The entry originates in a study of shared clonotypes between healthy human individuals. On the study more broadly: Used for every donor were three CD4 naive, three CD4 memory, two CD8 naive and one CD8 memory plate.

What was sequenced was memory CD4+ T cells sorted from blood. Subset indicated: CD45RA-negative fraction. The receptor's source is a man aged 25 to 40 in good health. The rearrangement links TRBV9 to TRBJ1-5; 8 bases line up with TRBD1. The CDR3 here is CASSVLRGPDQPQHF. The CDR3, as DNA: TGTGCCAGCAGCGTTCTCAGGGGGCCGGATCAGCCCCAGCATTTT.